This TCR beta chain derives from a study of long-term antiretroviral therapy in people with HIV (dated by TCRdb to the early 2020s). Describing the broader study: The earliest samples were collected roughly a decade before the 2015 WHO recommendation for immediate ART, at a time when ART was usually postponed until CD4 counts fell. A retrospective serial study tested whether ART initiation and durable HIV suppression were associated with changes in peripheral blood TRB repertoire composition and diversity. No cross-contamination during QIAcube processing was shown when test extractions of a monoclonal T-cell line were performed alongside roughly 30 polyclonal samples. Of the roughly 31 participants with HIV, fewer than twelve were female. The cohort contributed roughly 190 cryopreserved PBMC samples from fewer than 35 adults with confirmed HIV infection, collected serially over a mean of 6 years (range 1-12). Here is what the overall study found, with its caveats: Limited PBMC availability meant only the TCR beta chain was sequenced, without alpha chain pairing. HIV repertoires had narrower CDR3 length ranges than controls, and the network structure suggested an antigen-experienced repertoire that shifted only slightly toward naive after ART. Expanded TRB clones identified before ART initiation dominated the repertoire at all time points, although this dominance fluctuated and declined in many PLHIV after ART. The samples span the years 2004 to 2017, and the ART regimens used may be less effective than current regimens. No data were available on ART adherence, viral resistance or therapy changes, limiting inferences about post-ART repertoire changes. Because cell numbers in pre-ART samples were limited, unsorted PBMC were profiled instead of sorted CD4+ and CD8+ T cells. ART initiation was associated with a significant increase in TRB diversity, but diversity stayed significantly below transplant donor controls even after long-term ART.

Inclusion was restricted to participants for whom at least one PBMC sample before ART initiation and at least two post-ART samples were available. Every participant with HIV received treatment in the United States of America. Cryopreserved samples of about 0.95-10 million PBMC were thawed and washed before DNA extraction. At the time of the earliest PBMC sample, participants with HIV were aged between about 23 and 54 years. Each participant contributed PBMC samples from 1-4 timepoints before ART initiation and 2-8 timepoints after ART initiation, with a median of 7 samples. Serial HIV viral load, CD4+ T-cell count, ART history and demographic data were obtained for every participant. Genomic DNA was extracted from unsorted PBMC with a Qiagen kit on a QIAcube, with processing performed in batches of 12 samples. Note on this clone: The antigen it recognizes is unknown. No much larger clone exists at a distance of one base, and base qualities are not known.

The germline ends are 5 bases apart after V is trimmed by 2 bases and J by 9 bases. The CDR3 starts with the cysteine, ends with the phenylalanine, and has 11 residues. Only the CDR3 DNA stays, 33 bases, in frame from base 1. For CDR1 and CDR2, the germline V gene (reference sequence) lists SEHNR and FQNEAQ. The immunoSEQ hsTCRB v3.0 assay was used at survey level resolution to sequence the TRB variable region. TRB sequencing targeted a depth of about 35,000-55,000 T-cell genomes per sample. An Illumina MiSeq with a v3 150-cycle kit was used to sequence the pooled TRB libraries. Per the original workflow: Repertoire analysis ran in R within a reproducible Nextflow workflow covering QC, data transformation and analysis. LymphoSeq2, an R package for exploring AIRR-Seq data, was used to implement custom analyses. A few samples that yielded fewer than 5000 total TRB sequences were excluded, so that fewer than 250 HIV repertoires were analyzed. Among the approximately 180 HIV repertoires that were kept, 59 were collected before ART initiation and about 130 were collected after ART initiation. Each repertoire was downsampled to 5000 TRB nucleotide sequences, and summary statistics were averaged across 100 downsampling iterations. The analysis kept only TRB sequences whose CDR3 regions were at least seven amino acids long. A Shannon entropy-derived clonality score and the Gini coefficient were used to measure diversity. In the repertoire networks, any two of the top 5000 CDR3 amino acid sequences were connected whenever the two sequences differed by an edit distance of one. For TRB CDR3 amino acid sequences, antigen specificity groups and MHC restriction were predicted with GLIPH2. To flag known CMV, EBV, HIV or tissue antigen associations, CDR3 amino acid sequences were matched against VDJdb and McPAS-TCR. Pre-ART, post-ART and control groups were compared with Wilcoxon signed-rank tests and Holm-Bonferroni correction. Entries here come from immuneACCESS through TCRdb and include only in-frame sequences with V and J called. Some clones fail to appear in such tables; in the studies checked, an unresolved V gene covers under half of the shortfall, and the cause of the remainder is unknown. Clone size and V and J calls were adopted from that table, with D and trimming inferred from the DNA. The sample table holds 20,000 to 25,000 clones, of which approximately 78% were seen once. The ten largest clones add up to 4.5% to 7% of the sample.

The TCR originated in a woman aged 25 to 39 with HIV. This material consisted of unsorted PBMCs, taken 0.2 years after starting antiretroviral therapy. The rearrangement combines TRBV7-9 with TRBJ2-1; no D gene call is confident. The CDR3 reads as follows: CASSLSIEQFF. The nucleotide sequence reads as follows: TGTGCCAGCAGCTTAAGTATTGAGCAGTTCTTC.